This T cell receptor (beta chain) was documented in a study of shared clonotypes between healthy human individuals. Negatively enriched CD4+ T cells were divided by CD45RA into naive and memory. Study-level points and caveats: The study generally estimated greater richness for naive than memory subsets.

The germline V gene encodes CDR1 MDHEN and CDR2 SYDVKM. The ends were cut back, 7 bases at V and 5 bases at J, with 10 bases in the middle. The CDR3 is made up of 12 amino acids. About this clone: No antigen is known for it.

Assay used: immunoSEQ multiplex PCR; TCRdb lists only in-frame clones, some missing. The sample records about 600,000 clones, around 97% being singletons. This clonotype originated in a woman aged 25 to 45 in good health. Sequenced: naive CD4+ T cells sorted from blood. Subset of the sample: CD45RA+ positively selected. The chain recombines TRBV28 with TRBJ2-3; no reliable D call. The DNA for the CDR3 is TGTGCCAGCACTGTAACTGAAGATACGCAGTATTTT. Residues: CASTVTEDTQYF.